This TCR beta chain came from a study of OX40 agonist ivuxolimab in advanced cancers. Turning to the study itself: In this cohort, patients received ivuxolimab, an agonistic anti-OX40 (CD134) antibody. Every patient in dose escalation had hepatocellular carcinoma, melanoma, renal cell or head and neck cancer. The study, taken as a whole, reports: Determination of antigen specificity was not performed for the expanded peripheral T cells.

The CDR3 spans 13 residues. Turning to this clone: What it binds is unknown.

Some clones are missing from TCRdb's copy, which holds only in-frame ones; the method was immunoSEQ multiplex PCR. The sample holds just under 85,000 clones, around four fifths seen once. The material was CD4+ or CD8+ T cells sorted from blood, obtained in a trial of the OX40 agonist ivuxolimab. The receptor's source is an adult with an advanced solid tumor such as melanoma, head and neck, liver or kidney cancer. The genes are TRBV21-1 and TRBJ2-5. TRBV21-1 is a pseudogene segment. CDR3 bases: TGTGCCAGCAGCAATAGGCAAAGGGAGACCCAGTACTTC. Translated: CASSNRQRETQYF.